This T cell receptor beta chain was sequenced for a study of PD-1 blockade in mismatch repair-deficient tumors (dated by TCRdb to between 2016 and 2019). Notes on the research overall: Between September 2013 and September 2016, the trial enrolled around 89 consecutive patients with 12 mismatch repair-deficient cancer types, every one of whom had been previously treated and was progressing. Deep sequencing of TCR CDR3 regions was used to track tumor-associated T cell clones in peripheral blood of patients responding to PD-1 blockade.

Paper-wide results and their limitations: Tumor-resident clones, often undetectable in blood before treatment, expanded rapidly after pembrolizumab and then contracted, generally before radiologic responses.

At the junction V is shortened by 7 bases and J by 0 bases; bases outside the gene matches: 3. CDR1 MNHEY and CDR2 SVGAGI were looked up in the germline V gene. Including cysteine and phenylalanine, the CDR3 has 13 amino acids. Here the CDR3 DNA is all that survives: 39 bases in frame from base 1. This clone has just a few counts. Its antigen is unknown. No base-level quality is on record; no much larger clone is a single base apart. For each enrolled patient, mismatch repair deficiency was established using either polymerase chain reaction or immunohistochemistry. A few patients who responded to pembrolizumab therapy underwent TCR sequencing. The phase II trial prospectively tested pembrolizumab PD-1 blockade in advanced mismatch repair-deficient cancers regardless of tissue of origin. Peripheral blood T cell samples were gathered serially, both before PD-1 blockade started and at multiple time points afterward. Blood sampling times were reported as weeks after the first pembrolizumab dose.

The library was obtained by the immunoSEQ multiplex PCR assay. The immuneACCESS repertoire file appears here via TCRdb, limited to in-frame rearrangements. These files lack a portion of the clones; in checked studies, under half of the deficit traces to unresolved V genes, and the cause of the others is not known. The sample yields roughly 79,000 clones; about four fifths were counted once. Roughly 6% of the sample is held by the ten biggest clonotypes. This material consisted of peripheral blood, taken 44 weeks after starting pembrolizumab. This TCR was recovered from an adult with mismatch repair-deficient cancer. This receptor chain uses TRBV6-5 and TRBJ2-7; TRBD1 agrees with 7 junctional bases. The bases read TGTGCCAGCACCGCAGGGGGCTCCTACGAGCAGTACTTC. This is translated as CASTAGGSYEQYF.